The clone carrying this T cell receptor (beta chain) has more than one count but fewer than ten. Its target is unknown. This record comes from a study of beta chain features in type 1 diabetes. Whole-study findings and limits: A potential influence of HLA type upon TCRB rearrangement remained unresolved herein. With patients and controls alike, PCR might favor shorter templates to an equal degree.

cDNA synthesis used the whole RNA isolate, giving expressed TCRB sequences. Clones were sequenced by immunoSEQ multiplex PCR, and TCRdb holds only the in-frame ones, with some missing. The sample lists 310,000 or so clones, 11% occurring once. The trim removed 5 bases at V and 5 bases at J, leaving 8 bases unmatched. The CDR3 runs to 15 residues. The germline gives CDR1 SGHTA, CDR2 FQGNSA. This chain joins TRBV7-2 and TRBJ2-5; 10 bases fit TRBD1. Sequenced sample: naive CD4+ T cells from blood. This receptor was obtained from a young woman in good health. The CDR3 nucleotides read TGTGCCAGCAGCGTTGGACAGGGGGTCCGGGAGACCCAGTACTTC. This codes for CASSVGQGVRETQYF. The full variable domain, with the rest looked up from reference TRBV7-2 and TRBJ2-5, is GAGVSQSPSNKVTEKGKDVELRCDPISGHTALYWYRQSLGQGLEFLIYFQGNSAPDKSGLPSDRFSAERTGGSVSTLTIQRTQQEDSAVYLCASSVGQGVRETQYFGPGTRLLVL.